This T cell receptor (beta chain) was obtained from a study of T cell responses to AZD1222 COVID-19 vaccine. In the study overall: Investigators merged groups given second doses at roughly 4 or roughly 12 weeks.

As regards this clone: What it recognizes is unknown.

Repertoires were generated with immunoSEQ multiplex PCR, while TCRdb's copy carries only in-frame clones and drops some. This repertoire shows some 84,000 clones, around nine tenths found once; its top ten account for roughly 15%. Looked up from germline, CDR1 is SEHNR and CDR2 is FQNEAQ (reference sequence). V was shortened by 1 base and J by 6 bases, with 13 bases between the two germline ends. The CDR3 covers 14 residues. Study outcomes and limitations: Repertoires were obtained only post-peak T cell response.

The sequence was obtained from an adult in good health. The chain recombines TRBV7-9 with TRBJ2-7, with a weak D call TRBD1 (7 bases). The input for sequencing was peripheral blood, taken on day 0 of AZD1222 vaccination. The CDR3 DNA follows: TGTGCCAGCAGCTTAGATCGGCAGGGGGGCGAGCAGTACTTC. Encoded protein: CASSLDRQGGEQYF.